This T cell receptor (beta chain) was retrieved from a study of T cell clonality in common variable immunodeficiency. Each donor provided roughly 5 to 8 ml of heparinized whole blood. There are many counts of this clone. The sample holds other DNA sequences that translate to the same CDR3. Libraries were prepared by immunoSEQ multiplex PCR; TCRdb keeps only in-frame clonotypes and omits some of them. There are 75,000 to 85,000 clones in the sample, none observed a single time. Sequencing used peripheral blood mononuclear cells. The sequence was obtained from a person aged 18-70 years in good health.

The CDR3 DNA, read in part, is TGTGCCAGCTCACCCCCCTTAGCCGGGGGGGGGTACGAG. It encodes CASSPPLAGGGYE. The whole CDR3 sequence is CASSPPLAGGGYEQYF. V and J are TRBV18 and TRBJ2-7; TRBD2 matches at 8 bases. Coverage ceases 3 residues before the CDR3 finishes, and the germline J gene fills in the end. With V trimmed by 3 bases and J by 4 bases, 11 bases remained unmatched. Germline V gives CDR1 KGHSH, CDR2 LQKENI. The CDR3 covers 16 residues.